Presented here are 19 T cell receptor beta chains from one specimen sequenced in a study of CD4 T cells in relation to SARS-CoV-2 and coronaviruses. Before the COVID-19 pandemic, during about 2011-2019, CD4+ T cells were taken from unexposed donors. TCRdb keeps only in-frame clones here, not all; method: immunoSEQ multiplex PCR. The sample carries 60,000 to 75,000 clones, approximately 93% recorded once. What was sequenced was naive CD4+ T cells from PBMCs. This sample's subset: naive CD4+ T cells isolated by negative enrichment. The receptors here all came from a human donor in good health.

J is TRBJ1-1 and V is TRBV3-1 (or the pseudogene TRBV3-2), with unresolved D. The CDR3 runs 14 residues. The germline V and J ends were trimmed by 4 bases and 0 bases, with 9 bases remaining between them. Germline assignment: CDR1 LGHDT and CDR2 YNNKEL (reference sequence). For the CDR3, the DNA is TGTGCCAGCAGCCCCACTTTTATGAACACTGAAGCTTTCTTT. Translating gives CASSPTFMNTEAFF.

This sequence joins TRBV7-2 and TRBJ2-2; 8 bases align to TRBD1. J was trimmed by 7 bases and V by 4 bases; bases with no gene match: 8. CDR1 and CDR2 (germline): SGHTA, FQGNSA. This CDR3 has 15 amino acids. The CDR3 nucleotides read TGTGCCAGCAGCTCAGGGGGCCTAGCGATCGGGGAGCTGTTTTTT. Protein: CASSSGGLAIGELFF.

The chain links TRBV6-5 to TRBJ2-3; no clear D. Germline values: CDR1 MNHEY, CDR2 SVGAGI. The CDR3 runs to 12 residues. The V gene lost 0 bases and the J gene lost 5 bases, with 3 bases spanning the gap. The CDR3 DNA is TGTGCCAGCAGTTACTCTTTAGATACGCAGTATTTT. Its translation: CASSYSLDTQYF.

This clone has a handful of counts. This rearrangement joins TRBV19 to TRBJ2-1; D is possibly TRBD1 or TRBD2 (5 bases each). The germline CDR1 and CDR2 sequences are LNHDA and SQIVND (reference sequence). The CDR3 loop spans 15 amino acids. V shed 7 bases and J shed 0 bases, with 13 bases lying between them. Written as DNA, the CDR3 is TGTGCCAGTAAGGATAGCGACAGCTCCTACAATGAGCAGTTCTTC. Its translation: CASKDSDSSYNEQFF.

This clone was observed once. The J gene is TRBJ1-5, the V gene TRBV28; D unresolved. The length of the CDR3 is 13 residues. CDR1 MDHEN and CDR2 SYDVKM come from the germline V gene. Trimming cost V 10 bases and J 5 bases, with 15 bases left between them. The CDR3 DNA reads TGTGCCATACAGCAGCCTGGGGATCAGCCCCAGCATTTT. Translation: CAIQQPGDQPQHF.

The CDR3 sequence is CASTAERQAYEQYF. The CDR3 region has the DNA TGCGCCAGCACTGCAGAGAGGCAGGCCTACGAGCAGTACTTC. V and J are TRBV23-1 and TRBJ2-7; D gene ambiguous. TRBV23-1 is an open reading frame whose function is uncertain. V lost 7 bases and J lost 2, with 15 bases in between. This CDR3 is 14 amino acids long.

The chain has TRBV7-2 and TRBJ2-3; 11 nucleotides align to TRBD2. Losses at the gene ends were 5 bases for V and 5 bases for J; bases not matched to a gene: 6. This CDR3 contains 15 residues. Germline CDR1 reads SGHTA; CDR2 reads FQGNSA. As DNA, the CDR3 is TGTGCCAGCAGCAAACTAGCGGGGGCCAGAGATACGCAGTATTTT. This translates into CASSKLAGARDTQYF.

In DNA, the CDR3 is TGTGCCAGCAGCCCTCGACTAGCGGGGGGTCAAGAGACCCAGTACTTC. It codes for CASSPRLAGGQETQYF. V gene TRBV7-3 combines with J gene TRBJ2-5; TRBD2 matches at 13 bases. This CDR3 is built from 16 residues. Germline CDR1 is SGHTA and CDR2 is FQGTGA. The J segment lost 2 bases and the V segment lost 5 bases, leaving 5 bases of the junction unmatched.

V is TRBV28 and J is TRBJ1-1, with a weak D call TRBD1 (5 bases). Trimming stripped 4 bases from V and 3 bases from J, with 18 bases between. This CDR3 spans 16 amino acids. From germline, CDR1 is MDHEN and CDR2 SYDVKM. The CDR3 sequence is CASSSPPRGGDTEAFF. The CDR3 nucleotides are TGTGCCAGCAGTTCACCCCCTCGGGGGGGGGACACTGAAGCTTTCTTT.

This chain connects TRBV11-1 to TRBJ2-7, with TRBD2 matching 13 bases. The V segment lost 4 bases and the J segment 3 bases; nucleotides outside the gene matches: 0. Germline CDR1 reads SGHAT; CDR2 reads FQDESV (reference sequence). The CDR3 spans 14 residues. This chain's CDR3 is CASSWTSGGYEQYF. CDR3 DNA: TGTGCCAGCAGCTGGACTAGCGGGGGCTACGAGCAGTACTTC. Variable domain in full (rest from reference TRBV11-1 and TRBJ2-7): EAEVAQSPRYKITEKSQAVAFWCDPISGHATLYWYRQILGQGPELLVQFQDESVVDDSQLPKDRFSAERLKGVDSTLKIQPAELGDSAMYLCASSWTSGGYEQYFGPGTRLTVT.

The chain couples TRBV18 to TRBJ2-1, with a possible D match to TRBD1 (7 bases). CDR3 size: 15 residues. Germline assignment: CDR1 KGHSH and CDR2 LQKENI. Between the trimmed V and J ends, which lost 5 bases and 2 bases, there was a span of 13 bases. The DNA for the CDR3 is TGTGCCAGCTCAATACAGGGGAGGCCCTACAATGAGCAGTTCTTC. This translates into CASSIQGRPYNEQFF.

This rearrangement joins TRBV5-1 to TRBJ1-1; no firm D call. The CDR3 is made up of 16 amino acids. Germline V gene data show CDR1 as SGHRS and CDR2 as YFSETQ. V gave up 4 bases and J gave up 0 bases, with 16 bases separating them. CDR3 coding DNA: TGCGCCAGCAGCACGGCTACGGACGGGCTGAACACTGAAGCTTTCTTT. Protein sequence: CASSTATDGLNTEAFF.

This clone was observed a handful of times. This chain links TRBV27 with TRBJ1-6, with a tentative D call TRBD1 (5 bases). Trimming took 2 bases from V and 8 from J, leaving 7 bases between them. This CDR3 is built from 13 residues. CDR1 and CDR2 (germline): MNHEY, SMNVEV (reference sequence). The CDR3 nucleotides read TGTGCCAGCAGTTTACGGGACTATTCACCCCTCCACTTT. It is translated as CASSLRDYSPLHF.

The V call is TRBV11-2, the J call TRBJ2-3; D unclear. This CDR3 has 14 amino acids. The germline V gene has CDR1 SGHAT and CDR2 FQNNGV. V gave up 2 bases and J gave up 3 bases, with 9 bases separating them. CDR3 bases: TGTGCCAGCAGCTTACAAAAACCGACAGATACGCAGTATTTT. Protein product: CASSLQKPTDTQYF.

The rearrangement uses TRBV15 and TRBJ1-5; D uncertain. From germline, CDR1 is LNHNV and CDR2 YYDKDF (reference sequence). This CDR3 spans 13 amino acids. Trimming removed 0 bases at V and 5 bases at J, with 5 bases between. This CDR3 is CATSRDHDQPQHF. The CDR3 coding sequence is TGTGCCACCAGCAGAGATCATGATCAGCCCCAGCATTTT. Supplemented by reference TRBV15 and TRBJ1-5, the full variable domain reads DAMVIQNPRYQVTQFGKPVTLSCSQTLNHNVMYWYQQKSSQAPKLLFHYYDKDFNNEADTPDNFQSRRPNTSFCFLDIRSPGLGDTAMYLCATSRDHDQPQHFGDGTRLSIL.

V is TRBV19 and J is TRBJ2-3, with 10 bases matching TRBD1. The CDR3 length is 16 residues. Looked up from germline, CDR1 is LNHDA and CDR2 is SQIVND (reference sequence). The J segment lost 4 bases and the V segment lost 8 bases, leaving 12 bases of the junction unmatched. The DNA of the CDR3 is TGTGCCAGTGGAACACCGGGACAGGGGAGGTCAGATACGCAGTATTTT. Its protein is CASGTPGQGRSDTQYF.

The CDR3 sequence is CASSLRGGPYEQYF. The CDR3 nucleotides read TGCGCCAGCAGCTTACGTGGGGGGCCCTACGAGCAGTACTTC. The V and J genes are TRBV5-1 and TRBJ2-7; the D call may be TRBD1 or TRBD2 (6 bases each). V was trimmed by 2 bases and J by 2 bases, leaving 11 bases between them. CDR3 size: 14 residues. Germline CDR1 SGHRS, CDR2 YFSETQ.

The sample holds a few counts of this clone. J is TRBJ1-2 and V is TRBV2; 7 bases map to TRBD1. The germline V gene has CDR1 SNHLY and CDR2 FYNNEI. Trimming cost V 7 bases and J 4 bases; bases outside gene matches: 9. This CDR3 has 14 amino acids. DNA for the CDR3: TGTGCCAGCACCCCCCGGGACAGCTTCTATGGCTACACCTTC. It codes for CASTPRDSFYGYTF. Based on the CDR3 plus reference TRBV2 and TRBJ1-2, the full variable domain is EPEVTQTPSHQVTQMGQEVILRCVPISNHLYFYWYRQILGQKVEFLVSFYNNEISEKSEIFDDQFSVERPDGSNFTLKIRSTKLEDSAMYFCASTPRDSFYGYTFGSGTRLTVV.

The J gene is TRBJ1-6, the V gene TRBV12-3 or TRBV12-4; D not certain. The CDR3 has 13 amino acids. V lost 1 base, J lost 7 bases, and 5 bases lay in between. The CDR3 loop reads CASSLVFNSPLHF. The CDR3 nucleotides read TGTGCCAGCAGTTTAGTGTTCAATTCACCCCTCCACTTT.